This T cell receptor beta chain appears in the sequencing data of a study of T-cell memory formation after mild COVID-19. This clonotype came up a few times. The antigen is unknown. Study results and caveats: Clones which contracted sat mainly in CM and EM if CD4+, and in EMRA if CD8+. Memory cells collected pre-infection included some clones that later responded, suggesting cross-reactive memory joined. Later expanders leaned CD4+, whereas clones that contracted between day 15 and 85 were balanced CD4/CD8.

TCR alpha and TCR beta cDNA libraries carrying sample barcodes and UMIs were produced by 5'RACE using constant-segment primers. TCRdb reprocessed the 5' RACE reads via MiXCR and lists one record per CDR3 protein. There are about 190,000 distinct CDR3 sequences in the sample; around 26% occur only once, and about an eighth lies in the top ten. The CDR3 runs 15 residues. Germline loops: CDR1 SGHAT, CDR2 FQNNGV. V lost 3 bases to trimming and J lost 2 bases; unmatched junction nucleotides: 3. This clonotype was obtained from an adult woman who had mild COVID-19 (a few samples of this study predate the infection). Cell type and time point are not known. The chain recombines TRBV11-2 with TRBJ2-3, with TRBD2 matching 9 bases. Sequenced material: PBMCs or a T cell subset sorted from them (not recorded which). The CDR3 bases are TGTGCCAGCAGCTTGCCTAGCGGGATCACAGATACGCAGTATTTT. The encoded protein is CASSLPSGITDTQYF. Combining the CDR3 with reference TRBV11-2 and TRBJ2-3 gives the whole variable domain EAGVAQSPRYKIIEKRQSVAFWCNPISGHATLYWYQQILGQGPKLLIQFQNNGVVDDSQLPKDRFSAERLKGVDSTLKIQPAKLEDSAVYLCASSLPSGITDTQYFGPGTRLTVL.